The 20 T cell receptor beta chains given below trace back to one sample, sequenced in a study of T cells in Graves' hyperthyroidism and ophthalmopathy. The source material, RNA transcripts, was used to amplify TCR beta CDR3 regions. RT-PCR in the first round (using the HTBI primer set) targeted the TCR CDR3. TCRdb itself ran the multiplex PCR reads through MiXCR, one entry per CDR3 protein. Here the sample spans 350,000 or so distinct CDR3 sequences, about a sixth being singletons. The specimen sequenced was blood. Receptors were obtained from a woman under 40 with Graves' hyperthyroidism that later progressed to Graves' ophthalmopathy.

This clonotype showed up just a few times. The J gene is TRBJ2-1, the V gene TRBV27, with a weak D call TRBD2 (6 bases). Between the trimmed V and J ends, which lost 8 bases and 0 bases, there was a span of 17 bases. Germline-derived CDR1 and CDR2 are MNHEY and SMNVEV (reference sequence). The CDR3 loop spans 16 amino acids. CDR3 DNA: TGTGCCAGCGGCCTTAGCGGACCGCTCTCCTACAATGAGCAGTTCTTC. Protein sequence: CASGLSGPLSYNEQFF.

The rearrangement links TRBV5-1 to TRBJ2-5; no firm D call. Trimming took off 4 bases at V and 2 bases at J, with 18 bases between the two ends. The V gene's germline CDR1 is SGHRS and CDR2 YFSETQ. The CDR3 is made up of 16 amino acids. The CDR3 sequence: CASSPRRRGVQETQYF. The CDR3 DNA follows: TGCGCCAGCAGCCCCAGACGACGAGGAGTACAAGAGACCCAGTACTTC.

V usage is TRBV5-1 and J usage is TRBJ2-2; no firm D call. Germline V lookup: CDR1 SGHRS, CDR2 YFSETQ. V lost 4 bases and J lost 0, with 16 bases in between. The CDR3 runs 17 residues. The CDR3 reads CASSRLMVLTNTGELFF. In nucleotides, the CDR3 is TGCGCCAGCAGCCGGCTGATGGTACTAACGAACACCGGGGAGCTGTTTTTT.

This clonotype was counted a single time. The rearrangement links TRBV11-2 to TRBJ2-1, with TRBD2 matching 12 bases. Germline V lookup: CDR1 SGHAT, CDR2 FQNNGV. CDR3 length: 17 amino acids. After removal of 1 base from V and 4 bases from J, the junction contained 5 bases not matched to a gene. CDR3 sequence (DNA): TGTGCCAGCAGCTTAGGACTAGCGGGAGTGAGGTACAATGAGCAGTTCTTC. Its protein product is CASSLGLAGVRYNEQFF.

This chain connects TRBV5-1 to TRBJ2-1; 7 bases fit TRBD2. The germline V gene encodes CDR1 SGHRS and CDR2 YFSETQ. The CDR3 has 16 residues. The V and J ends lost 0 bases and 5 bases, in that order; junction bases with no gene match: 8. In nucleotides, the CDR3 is TGCGCCAGCAGCTTGGGAGTCGGGGGACTAAACAATGAGCAGTTCTTC. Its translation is CASSLGVGGLNNEQFF.

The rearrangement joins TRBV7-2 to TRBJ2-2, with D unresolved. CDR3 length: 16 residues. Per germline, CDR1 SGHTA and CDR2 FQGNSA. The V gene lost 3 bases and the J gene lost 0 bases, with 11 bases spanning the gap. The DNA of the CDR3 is TGTGCCAGCAGCTTTGTCAACTCCCCGAACACCGGGGAGCTGTTTTTT. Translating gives CASSFVNSPNTGELFF. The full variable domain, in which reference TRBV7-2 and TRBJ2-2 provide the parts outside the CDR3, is GAGVSQSPSNKVTEKGKDVELRCDPISGHTALYWYRQSLGQGLEFLIYFQGNSAPDKSGLPSDRFSAERTGGSVSTLTIQRTQQEDSAVYLCASSFVNSPNTGELFFGEGSRLTVL.

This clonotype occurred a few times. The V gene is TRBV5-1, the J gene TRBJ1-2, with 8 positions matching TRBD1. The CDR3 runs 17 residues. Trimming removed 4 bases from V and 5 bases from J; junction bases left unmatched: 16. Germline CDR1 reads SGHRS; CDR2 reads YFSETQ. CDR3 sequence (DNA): TGCGCCAGCAGCCCCGGACAGGGTGCAGGGCTTAAATATGGCTACACCTTC. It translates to CASSPGQGAGLKYGYTF.

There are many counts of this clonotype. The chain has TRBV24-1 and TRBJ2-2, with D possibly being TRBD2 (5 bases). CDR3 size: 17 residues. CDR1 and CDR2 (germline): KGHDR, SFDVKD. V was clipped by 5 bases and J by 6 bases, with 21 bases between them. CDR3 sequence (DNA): TGTGCCACCAGTGCTCCGAACGGGGTAAAGAAGGCCGGGGAGCTGTTTTTT. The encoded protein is CATSAPNGVKKAGELFF.

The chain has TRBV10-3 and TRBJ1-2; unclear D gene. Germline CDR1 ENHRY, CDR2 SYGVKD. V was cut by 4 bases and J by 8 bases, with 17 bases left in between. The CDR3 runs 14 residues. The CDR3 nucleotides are TGTGCCATCAGTGTCCAGACACAAAGTTCGGGCTACACCTTC. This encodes CAISVQTQSSGYTF.

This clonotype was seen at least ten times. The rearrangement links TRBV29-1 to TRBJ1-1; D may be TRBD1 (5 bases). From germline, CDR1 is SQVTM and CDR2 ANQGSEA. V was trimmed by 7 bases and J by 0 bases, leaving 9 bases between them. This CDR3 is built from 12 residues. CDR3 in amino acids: CSAGDLNTEAFF. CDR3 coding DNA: TGCAGCGCCGGGGACCTGAACACTGAAGCTTTCTTT.

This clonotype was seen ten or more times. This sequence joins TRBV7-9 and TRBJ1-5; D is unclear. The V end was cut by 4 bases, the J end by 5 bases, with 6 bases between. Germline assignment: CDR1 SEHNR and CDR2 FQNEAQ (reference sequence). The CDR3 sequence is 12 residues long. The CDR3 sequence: CASSSQYQPQHF. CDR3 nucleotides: TGTGCCAGCAGCTCTCAATATCAGCCCCAGCATTTT.

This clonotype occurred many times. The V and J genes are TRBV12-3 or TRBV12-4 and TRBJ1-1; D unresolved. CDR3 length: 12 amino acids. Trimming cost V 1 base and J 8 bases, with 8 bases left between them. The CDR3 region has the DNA TGTGCCAGCAGTTTAGGGGGTTACGAAGCTTTCTTT. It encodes CASSLGGYEAFF.

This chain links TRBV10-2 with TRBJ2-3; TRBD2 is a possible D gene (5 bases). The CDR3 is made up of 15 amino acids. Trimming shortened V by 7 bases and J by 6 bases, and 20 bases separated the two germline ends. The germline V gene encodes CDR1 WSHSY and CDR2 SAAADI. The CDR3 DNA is TGCGCCAGCATGACCGGGAAGGCGGCGTCGGATACGCAGTATTTT. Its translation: CASMTGKAASDTQYF.

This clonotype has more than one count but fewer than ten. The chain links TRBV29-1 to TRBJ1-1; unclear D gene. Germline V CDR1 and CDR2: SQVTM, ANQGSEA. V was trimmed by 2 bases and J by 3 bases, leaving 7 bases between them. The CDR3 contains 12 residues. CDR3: CSVELADTEAFF. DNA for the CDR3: TGCAGCGTTGAATTGGCTGACACTGAAGCTTTCTTT.

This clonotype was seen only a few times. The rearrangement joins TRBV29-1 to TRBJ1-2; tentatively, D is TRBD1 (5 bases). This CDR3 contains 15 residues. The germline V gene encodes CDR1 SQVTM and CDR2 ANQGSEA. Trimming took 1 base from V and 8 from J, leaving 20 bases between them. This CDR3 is CSVEGGVTGGGGYTF. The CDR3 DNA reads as TGCAGCGTTGAAGGGGGAGTGACCGGCGGGGGAGGCTACACCTTC.

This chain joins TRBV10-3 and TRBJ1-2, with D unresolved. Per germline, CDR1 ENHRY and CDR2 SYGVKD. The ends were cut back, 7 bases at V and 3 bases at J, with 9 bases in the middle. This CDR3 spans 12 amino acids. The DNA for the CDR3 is TGTGCCATCAAGGCAGGAGACTATGGCTACACCTTC. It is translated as CAIKAGDYGYTF.

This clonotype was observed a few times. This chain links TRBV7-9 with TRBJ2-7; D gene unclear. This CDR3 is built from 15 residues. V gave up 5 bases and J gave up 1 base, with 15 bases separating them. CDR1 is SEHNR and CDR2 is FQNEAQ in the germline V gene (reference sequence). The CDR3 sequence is CASSTGGGFSYEQYF. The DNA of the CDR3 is TGTGCCAGCAGCACCGGCGGCGGATTTTCCTACGAGCAGTACTTC.

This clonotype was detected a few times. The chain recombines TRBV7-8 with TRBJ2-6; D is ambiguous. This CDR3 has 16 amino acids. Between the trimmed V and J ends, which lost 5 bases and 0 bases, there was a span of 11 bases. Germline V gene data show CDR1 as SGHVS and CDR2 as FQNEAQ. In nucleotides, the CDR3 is TGTGCCAGCAGCCCGTATCCTAGCTCTGGGGCCAACGTCCTGACTTTC. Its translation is CASSPYPSSGANVLTF.

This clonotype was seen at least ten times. CDR3 nucleotides: TGTGCCAGCAGCCGGATCGACGGGAGTGGCAATCAGCCCCAGCATTTT. Translation: CASSRIDGSGNQPQHF. The J gene is TRBJ1-5, the V gene TRBV28, with D hard to call. The germline V gene has CDR1 MDHEN and CDR2 SYDVKM. Trimming took 6 bases from V and 2 from J, leaving 17 bases between them. This CDR3 is built from 16 residues.

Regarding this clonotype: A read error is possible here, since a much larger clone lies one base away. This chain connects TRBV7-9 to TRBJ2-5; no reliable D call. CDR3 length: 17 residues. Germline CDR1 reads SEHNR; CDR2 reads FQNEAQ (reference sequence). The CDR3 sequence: CANSSLNLPTTQETQYF. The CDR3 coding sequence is TGTGCCAACAGCTCCCTAAATTTGCCTACTACCCAAGAGACCCAGTACTTC.